This T cell receptor (beta chain) was sequenced during a study of vaccination and CD4 T cells after COVID-19. Study-level information: Overlapping SARS-CoV-2, HCoV-NL63, HCoV-OC43 and HCoV-229E spike peptides stimulated the cells.

This CDR3 is 16 amino acids long. After removal of 3 bases from V and 2 bases from J, the junction contained 7 bases not matched to a gene. The Oncomine TCR Beta short-read assay generated sequence data from the DNA of cultured CD4+ T cells. The genomic DNA was obtained from cultured CD4+ T cells by extraction with the QIAamp micro DNA kit. MiXCR was run by TCRdb on the PCR reads, yielding one entry per CDR3 protein. The profile shows some 18,000 distinct CDR3 sequences, 50% to 65% of them singletons. Treatment: approximately 10-day PBMC culture with coronavirus spike peptide pools or control peptides (ViraFEST assay). Study-level results: SARS-CoV-2-reactive clonotypes showed a nonsignificant median rise from 21 to 38.

Worth noting for this clonotype: The antigen is not known.

Sequencing was carried out using CD4+ T cells from blood, cultured in vitro. This receptor was identified in a human donor who had recovered from COVID-19. J is TRBJ1-1 and V is TRBV23-1, with 9 bases lining up with TRBD1. TRBV23-1 is assigned to the ORF class and has an uncertain function. As DNA, the CDR3 is TGCGCCAGCAGTCATGGGGACAGGGCCACTAACACTGAAGCTTTCTTT. It codes for CASSHGDRATNTEAFF.